These 21 T cell receptor beta chains were all obtained from the same sample, sequenced in a study of CD8 T cells in ankylosing spondylitis. Study-level findings and limits: Characteristic, it appeared, of ankylosing spondylitis blood was a TCR beta motif of fewer than 10 highly homologous variants.

TCRdb reanalysed the 5' RACE reads using MiXCR and keeps one entry per CDR3 protein. The repertoire holds more than 500,000 distinct CDR3 sequences, with 5.3% as singletons. Antigen specificity for these receptors is unknown. The sequenced sample was blood, either unsorted or a sorted T cell fraction (not recorded which). The receptor set was obtained from a male donor with ankylosing spondylitis.

At least ten counts were recorded for this clonotype. V gene TRBV28 combines with J gene TRBJ1-1; 7 bases match TRBD1. This CDR3 is 10 amino acids long. Germline CDR1 reads MDHEN; CDR2 reads SYDVKM. V was pared by 6 bases and J by 12 bases, with 4 bases of the junction left unmatched. The CDR3 DNA is TGTGCCAGCAGAAGACAGGGAACTTTCTTT. It specifies CASRRQGTFF.

Ten or more counts support this clonotype. The chain combines TRBV7-9 with TRBJ1-1; D is unclear. Germline CDR1 reads SEHNR; CDR2 reads FQNEAQ (reference sequence). The CDR3 has 10 amino acids. V was pared by 4 bases and J by 8 bases, with 5 bases between. In DNA, the CDR3 is TGTGCCAGCAGCTCCCAGGAAGCTTTCTTT. The encoded protein is CASSSQEAFF. Using reference TRBV7-9 and TRBJ1-1 for the parts outside the CDR3, the full variable domain is DTGVSQNPRHKITKRGQNVTFRCDPISEHNRLYWYRQTLGQGPEFLTYFQNEAQLEKSRLLSDRFSAERPKGSFSTLEIQRTEQGDSAMYLCASSSQEAFFGQGTRLTVV.

This clonotype has only a few counts. The chain carries TRBV28 and TRBJ2-7; D remains unclear. V lost 6 bases and J 2 bases, leaving 11 bases between the germline ends. The CDR3 is 13 amino acids. Germline CDR1 MDHEN, CDR2 SYDVKM. CDR3 coding DNA: TGTGCCAGCAGGCTGGACGGAGCCTACGAGCAGTACTTC. Translation gives CASRLDGAYEQYF. Full variable domain (rest looked up from reference TRBV28 and TRBJ2-7): DVKVTQSSRYLVKRTGEKVFLECVQDMDHENMFWYRQDPGLGLRLIYFSYDVKMKEKGDIPEGYSVSREKKERFSLILESASTNQTSMYLCASRLDGAYEQYFGPGTRLTVT.

This clonotype was detected ten times or more. The chain employs TRBV27 and TRBJ2-7, with a weak D call TRBD2 (5 bases). Trimming shortened V by 5 bases and J by 2 bases, and 25 bases separated the two germline ends. The CDR3 sequence is 18 residues long. Germline CDR1 MNHEY, CDR2 SMNVEV (reference sequence). CDR3 region: CASSPRWASPRRTYEQYF. Written as DNA, the CDR3 is TGTGCCAGCAGTCCCAGGTGGGCTTCCCCCCGGAGGACCTACGAGCAGTACTTC.

The V gene is TRBV30, the J gene TRBJ2-1; D remains unclear. V was clipped by 2 bases and J by 4 bases, with 12 bases between them. The CDR3 runs 14 residues. Germline-derived CDR1 and CDR2 are GTSNPN and SVGIG (reference sequence). The CDR3: CAWSISSLYNEQFF. CDR3 coding DNA: TGTGCCTGGAGTATAAGCTCCTTATACAATGAGCAGTTCTTC. Using reference TRBV30 and TRBJ2-1 for the parts outside the CDR3, the full variable domain is SQTIHQWPATLVQPVGSPLSLECTVEGTSNPNLYWYRQAAGRGLQLLFYSVGIGQISSEVPQNLSASRPQDRQFILSSKKLLLSDSGFYLCAWSISSLYNEQFFGPGTRLTVL.

This clonotype appeared a few times. The J gene is TRBJ1-5, the V gene TRBV6-5; 7 nucleotides line up with TRBD1. V dropped 4 bases and J dropped 11; count of bases not matched to a gene: 11. The germline V gene encodes CDR1 MNHEY and CDR2 SVGAGI. This CDR3 spans 14 amino acids. The CDR3 DNA follows: TGTGCCAGCAGTTTAACAGGGGCCGGTACGTCCCAGCATTTT. Residues: CASSLTGAGTSQHF.

Ten or more counts support this clonotype. The rearrangement uses TRBV20-1 and TRBJ1-1; D call uncertain. Germline CDR1 DFQATT, CDR2 SNEGSKA (reference sequence). The CDR3 has 15 amino acids. The V end was cut by 3 bases, the J end by 0 bases, with 14 bases between. The CDR3 protein is CSASTASGLNTEAFF. In DNA, the CDR3 is TGCAGTGCTAGTACTGCCTCTGGTTTGAACACTGAAGCTTTCTTT.

The chain couples TRBV10-1 to TRBJ2-7, with 8 bases fitting TRBD2. The CDR3 runs 13 residues. J was trimmed by 3 bases and V by 7 bases; bases with no gene match: 5. Germline CDR1 WNHNN, CDR2 SYGVQD (reference sequence). This CDR3 reads CASTEGTSYEQYF. DNA of the CDR3: TGCGCCAGCACCGAAGGGACTAGCTACGAGCAGTACTTC.

This clonotype has just a few counts. The V and J genes are TRBV20-1 and TRBJ2-1, with 7 positions matching TRBD2. J gave up 3 bases and V 6 bases, and 8 bases lay outside the gene matches. Germline V gene data show CDR1 as DFQATT and CDR2 as SNEGSKA (reference sequence). The CDR3 runs to 14 residues. This chain's CDR3 is CSARRGGSYNEQFF. The CDR3 DNA sequence: TGCAGTGCCCGCCGTGGCGGGAGCTACAATGAGCAGTTCTTC.

In this sample, this clonotype turned up many times. This rearrangement joins TRBV6-2 or TRBV6-3 to TRBJ2-5; 9 positions agree with TRBD2. J gave up 2 bases and V 9 bases, and 10 bases lay outside the gene matches. This CDR3 has 15 residues. CDR1 and CDR2 from the germline V gene are MNHEY and SVGEGT. The CDR3 region has the DNA TGTGCCAGTATGTTAGCGGGGGCGATTCAAGAGACCCAGTACTTC. It codes for CASMLAGAIQETQYF.

This clonotype was observed at least ten times. The J gene is TRBJ1-1, the V gene TRBV6-1; a possible D gene is TRBD1 (6 bases). V lost 7 bases, J lost 3 bases, and 15 bases lay in between. The CDR3 totals 14 residues. Per the germline V gene, CDR1 is MNHNS and CDR2 is SASEGT. Written as DNA, the CDR3 is TGTGCCAGCACCTTAGGGCACAGGGACACTGAAGCTTTCTTT. Its translation is CASTLGHRDTEAFF.

This clonotype appeared a few times. The V gene is TRBV7-9, the J gene TRBJ2-7, with TRBD2 identical over 12 bases. V trimming: 5 bases; J trimming: 5 bases; junction bases outside the gene matches: 13. The CDR3 covers 17 residues. In germline, CDR1 is SEHNR, CDR2 FQNEAQ (reference sequence). The CDR3 protein is CASSPTRLAGVPNEQYF. CDR3 nucleotides: TGTGCCAGCAGCCCGACGCGACTAGCGGGAGTTCCGAACGAGCAGTACTTC.

This clonotype showed up many times. This chain connects TRBV4-3 to TRBJ1-1; D is undetermined. CDR1 and CDR2 from the germline V gene are LGHNA and YSLEER. Trimming pared 4 bases from V and 4 bases from J, leaving 13 bases between. This CDR3 spans 14 amino acids. The CDR3 DNA sequence: TGCGCCAGCAGCCCTGTGCCCTTGACCACTGAAGCTTTCTTT. Translating it yields CASSPVPLTTEAFF.

The J gene is TRBJ2-7, the V gene TRBV12-3 or TRBV12-4; 12 bases are shared with TRBD2. The CDR3 consists of 18 residues. Germline trimming cut 9 bases from V and 0 bases from J; bases unmatched to any gene: 15. The CDR3 region has the DNA TGTGCCAGGAGCCCTGGGACTAGCGGGTTTTTAAGCTCCTACGAGCAGTACTTC. Amino acid sequence: CARSPGTSGFLSSYEQYF.

This clonotype occurred many times. The chain is built from TRBV20-1 and TRBJ2-5; D remains ambiguous. The CDR3 is made up of 13 amino acids. Germline assignment: CDR1 DFQATT and CDR2 SNEGSKA (reference sequence). Trimming cost V 5 bases and J 5 bases, with 15 bases left between them. The CDR3 DNA is TGCAGTGCTCTCGGACCCACGGGCGAGACCCAGTACTTC. This encodes CSALGPTGETQYF.

This clonotype was seen many times. The chain is built from TRBV5-1 and TRBJ2-3; 7 nucleotides align to TRBD1. The germline V gene has CDR1 SGHRS and CDR2 YFSETQ. V lost 5 bases and J lost 3; bases outside the gene matches: 3. CDR3 length equals 13 residues. CDR3 amino acids: CASRGGRTDTQYF. The CDR3 nucleotides are TGCGCCAGCAGAGGGGGCAGAACAGATACGCAGTATTTT.

This clonotype was seen ten or more times. The chain has TRBV20-1 and TRBJ2-5; maybe TRBD2 (6 bases). CDR3 size: 14 residues. Germline V gene data show CDR1 as DFQATT and CDR2 as SNEGSKA (reference sequence). V shed 6 bases and J shed 1 base, with 15 bases lying between them. The CDR3 protein is CSALGPGLQETQYF. CDR3 in DNA: TGCAGTGCCCTGGGACCGGGACTCCAAGAGACCCAGTACTTC.

This clonotype was picked up many times. The chain has TRBV20-1 and TRBJ2-7; D may match TRBD1 or TRBD2 (6 bases each). Germline V gene sequence: CDR1 DFQATT, CDR2 SNEGSKA (reference sequence). The V gene lost 5 bases and the J gene lost 5 bases, with 25 bases spanning the gap. The CDR3 is made up of 16 amino acids. The CDR3 DNA is TGCAGTGCTCTGGACAATATACGAGCAAGGGGGGACGAGCAGTACTTC. It is translated as CSALDNIRARGDEQYF.

This clonotype occurred many times. The rearrangement joins TRBV29-1 to TRBJ2-3; D possibly uses TRBD1 or TRBD2 (5 bases each). The germline CDR1 and CDR2 sequences are SQVTM and ANQGSEA. This CDR3 region has 14 residues. Deletions cut 6 bases from V and 2 bases from J, with 15 bases between. The CDR3 DNA sequence: TGCAGCGTCGGGACGGCGGATTACACAGATACGCAGTATTTT. It is translated as CSVGTADYTDTQYF.

This clonotype was observed at least ten times. The chain has TRBV5-6 and TRBJ2-7, with TRBD2 matching over 7 bases. Trimming took 6 bases from V and 2 from J; bases not matched to a gene: 14. There are 16 residues in the CDR3. Germline values: CDR1 SGHDT, CDR2 YYEEEE. The CDR3 nucleotides are TGTGCCAGCACCCTAGCGGAGGGGTATAGAGCCTACGAGCAGTACTTC. This encodes CASTLAEGYRAYEQYF.

The chain uses TRBV15 and TRBJ1-3; D is unresolved. Germline V lookup: CDR1 LNHNV, CDR2 YYDKDF (reference sequence). Deletions cut 1 base from V and 3 bases from J, with 7 bases between. The CDR3 consists of 14 residues. CDR3 DNA sequence: TGTGCCACCAGCAGAGTCGGCCTTGGAAACACCATATATTTT. This encodes CATSRVGLGNTIYF.